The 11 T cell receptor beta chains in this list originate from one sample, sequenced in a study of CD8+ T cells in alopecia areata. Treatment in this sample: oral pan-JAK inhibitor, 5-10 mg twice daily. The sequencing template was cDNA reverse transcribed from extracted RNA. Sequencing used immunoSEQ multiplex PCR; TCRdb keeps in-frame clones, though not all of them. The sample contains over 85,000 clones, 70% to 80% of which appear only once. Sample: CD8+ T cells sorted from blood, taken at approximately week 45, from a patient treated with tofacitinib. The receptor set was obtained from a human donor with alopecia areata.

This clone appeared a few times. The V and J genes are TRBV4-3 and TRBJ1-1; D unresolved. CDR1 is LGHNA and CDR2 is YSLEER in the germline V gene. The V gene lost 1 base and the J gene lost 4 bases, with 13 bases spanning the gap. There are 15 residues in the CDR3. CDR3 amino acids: CASSQGRRLGTEAFF. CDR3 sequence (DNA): TGCGCCAGCAGCCAAGGTAGGAGGTTGGGCACTGAAGCTTTCTTT.

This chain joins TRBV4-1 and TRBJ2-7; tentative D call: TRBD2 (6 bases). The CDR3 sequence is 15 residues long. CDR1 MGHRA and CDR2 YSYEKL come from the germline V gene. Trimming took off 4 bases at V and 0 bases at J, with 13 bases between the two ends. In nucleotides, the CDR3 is TGCGCCAGCAGCCTGACAGAGGAGGGCTCCTACGAGCAGTACTTC. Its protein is CASSLTEEGSYEQYF.

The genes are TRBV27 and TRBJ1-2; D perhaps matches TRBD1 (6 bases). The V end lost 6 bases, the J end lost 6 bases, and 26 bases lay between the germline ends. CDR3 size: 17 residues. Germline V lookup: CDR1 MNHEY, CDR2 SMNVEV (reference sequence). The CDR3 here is CASRTALLSSRGDGYTF. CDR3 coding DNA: TGTGCCAGCAGGACGGCTTTATTATCGTCCAGGGGAGATGGCTACACCTTC.

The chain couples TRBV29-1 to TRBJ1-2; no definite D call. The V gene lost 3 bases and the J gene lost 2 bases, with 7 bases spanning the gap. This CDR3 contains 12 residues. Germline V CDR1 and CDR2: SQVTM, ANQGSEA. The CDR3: CSVESRNYGYTF. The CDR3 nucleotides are TGCAGCGTTGAGTCTCGGAACTATGGCTACACCTTC.

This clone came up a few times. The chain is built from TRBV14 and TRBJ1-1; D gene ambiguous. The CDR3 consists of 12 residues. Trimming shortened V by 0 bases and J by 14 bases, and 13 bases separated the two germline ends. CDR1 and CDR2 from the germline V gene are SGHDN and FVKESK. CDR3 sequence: CASSQDPRRNFF. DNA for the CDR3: TGTGCCAGCAGCCAAGATCCTCGACGGAACTTCTTT.

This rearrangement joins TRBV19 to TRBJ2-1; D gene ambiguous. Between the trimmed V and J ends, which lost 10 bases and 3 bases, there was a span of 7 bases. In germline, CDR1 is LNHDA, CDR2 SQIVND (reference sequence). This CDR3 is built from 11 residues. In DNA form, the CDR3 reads TGTGCCACCTCGAACTACAATGAGCAGTTCTTC. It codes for CATSNYNEQFF.

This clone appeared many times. This chain's CDR3 is CASSLNAGDKVYGYTF. The CDR3 DNA is TGTGCCAGCAGCTTAAATGCGGGCGATAAGGTCTATGGCTACACCTTC. The V call is TRBV11-2, the J call TRBJ1-2; D unclear. The CDR3 is 16 residues long. The V end was cut by 2 bases, the J end by 4 bases, with 17 bases between. Germline lookup yields CDR1 SGHAT and CDR2 FQNNGV. The whole variable domain, remainder taken from reference TRBV11-2 and TRBJ1-2, is EAGVAQSPRYKIIEKRQSVAFWCNPISGHATLYWYQQILGQGPKLLIQFQNNGVVDDSQLPKDRFSAERLKGVDSTLKIQPAKLEDSAVYLCASSLNAGDKVYGYTFGSGTRLTVV.

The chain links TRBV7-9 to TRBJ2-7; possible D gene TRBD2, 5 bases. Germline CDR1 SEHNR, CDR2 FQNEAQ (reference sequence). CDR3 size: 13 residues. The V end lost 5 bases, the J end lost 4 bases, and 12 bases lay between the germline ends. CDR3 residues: CASSNERGYEQYF. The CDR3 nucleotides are TGTGCCAGCAGCAACGAACGGGGTTACGAGCAGTACTTC.

The CDR3, as DNA: TGTGCCAGCGGCCAATGGGAGCCCCAGCATTTT. This codes for CASGQWEPQHF. The chain combines TRBV7-8 with TRBJ1-5; no reliable D call. The CDR3 sequence is 11 residues long. Germline CDR1 reads SGHVS; CDR2 reads FQNEAQ. V dropped 8 bases and J dropped 8 bases, with 10 bases sitting between them.

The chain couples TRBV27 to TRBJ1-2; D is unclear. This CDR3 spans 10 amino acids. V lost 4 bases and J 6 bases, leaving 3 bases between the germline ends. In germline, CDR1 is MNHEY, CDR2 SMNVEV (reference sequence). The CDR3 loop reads CASSSDGYTF. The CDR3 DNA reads TGTGCCAGCAGTTCGGATGGCTACACCTTC.

CDR3 sequence: CASSLQASANYGYTF. CDR3 DNA sequence: TGTGCCAGCAGCTTACAGGCGTCCGCTAACTATGGCTACACCTTC. V gene TRBV11-2 combines with J gene TRBJ1-2; D gene unclear. CDR3 size: 15 residues. Germline CDR1 and CDR2: SGHAT and FQNNGV. Between the trimmed V and J ends, which lost 2 bases and 0 bases, there was a span of 10 bases.